Below, 9 T cell receptor beta chains from the same sample are listed, as sequenced in a study of blood T cell repertoires in COVID-19. Only in-frame clones appear in the TCRdb table, and some are missing; sequencing was by immunoSEQ multiplex PCR. Among under 250,000 clones listed, roughly 89% were seen once. The sequenced sample consisted of peripheral blood. These receptor sequences come from a woman in her thirties or forties who had recovered from COVID-19.

The table lists this clone with a count of one. V and J are TRBV30 and TRBJ1-6; 10 bases map to TRBD1. From germline, CDR1 is GTSNPN and CDR2 SVGIG (reference sequence). This CDR3 has 14 residues. V trimming: 8 bases; J trimming: 5 bases; junction bases outside the gene matches: 6. CDR3: CARSTGGNNSPLHF. The DNA of the CDR3 is TGTGCCAGGTCGACAGGGGGCAATAATTCACCCCTCCACTTT. Using reference TRBV30 and TRBJ1-6 for the parts outside the CDR3, the full variable domain is SQTIHQWPATLVQPVGSPLSLECTVEGTSNPNLYWYRQAAGRGLQLLFYSVGIGQISSEVPQNLSASRPQDRQFILSSKKLLLSDSGFYLCARSTGGNNSPLHFGNGTRLTVT.

DNA of the CDR3: TGTGCCAGCAGCCCCGGACAGGAGAGAACCTACGAGCAGTACTTC. Its protein is CASSPGQERTYEQYF. The chain carries TRBV7-9 and TRBJ2-7; 7 bases are shared with TRBD1. Germline trimming cut 5 bases from V and 2 bases from J; bases unmatched to any gene: 9. The germline V gene encodes CDR1 SEHNR and CDR2 FQNEAQ (reference sequence). The CDR3 runs 15 residues.

J is TRBJ2-7 and V is TRBV10-3, with 8 bases fitting TRBD1. The CDR3 extends over 15 amino acids. The germline CDR1 and CDR2 sequences are ENHRY and SYGVKD. After removal of 6 bases from V and 4 bases from J, the junction contained 11 bases not matched to a gene. The CDR3 spells CAISKSRQGMYEQYF. CDR3 bases: TGTGCCATCAGCAAATCCAGACAGGGGATGTACGAGCAGTACTTC.

This clone has just a few counts. The V gene is TRBV5-1, the J gene TRBJ2-7; 8 bases fit TRBD1. CDR3 length: 14 residues. Per germline, CDR1 SGHRS and CDR2 YFSETQ. V shed 7 bases and J 1 base; nucleotides not matched to a gene: 7. The CDR3 bases are TGCGCCAGCGGTAGGACAGGGCTGTCCTACGAGCAGTACTTC. Translating gives CASGRTGLSYEQYF.

This chain joins TRBV4-1 and TRBJ1-1, with a weak D call TRBD1 (5 bases). This CDR3 spans 16 amino acids. The V end lost 4 bases, the J end lost 1 base, and 16 bases lay between the germline ends. Germline lookup yields CDR1 MGHRA and CDR2 YSYEKL. Here the CDR3 reads CASSRLEGTGNTEAFF. CDR3 DNA: TGCGCCAGCAGCCGGCTGGAGGGGACGGGGAACACTGAAGCTTTCTTT.

This chain joins TRBV2 and TRBJ2-6, with D perhaps TRBD1 (5 bases). There are 16 residues in the CDR3. The germline V gene has CDR1 SNHLY and CDR2 FYNNEI. V lost 7 bases, J lost 0 bases, and 13 bases lay in between. Here the CDR3 reads CASTQEFSSGANVLTF. In nucleotides, the CDR3 is TGTGCCAGCACACAGGAATTCAGCTCTGGGGCCAACGTCCTGACTTTC. The full variable domain, completed using reference TRBV2 and TRBJ2-6, is EPEVTQTPSHQVTQMGQEVILRCVPISNHLYFYWYRQILGQKVEFLVSFYNNEISEKSEIFDDQFSVERPDGSNFTLKIRSTKLEDSAMYFCASTQEFSSGANVLTFGAGSRLTVL.

The genes are TRBV18 and TRBJ1-1, with D possibly matching TRBD1 (5 bases). The ends were cut back, 4 bases at V and 3 bases at J, with 9 bases in the middle. The CDR3 has 13 amino acids. Germline V lookup: CDR1 KGHSH, CDR2 LQKENI. The CDR3 DNA reads as TGTGCCAGCTCACACGGGGGGGACACTGAAGCTTTCTTT. Translation gives CASSHGGDTEAFF. Supplemented by reference TRBV18 and TRBJ1-1, the full variable domain reads NAGVMQNPRHLVRRRGQEARLRCSPMKGHSHVYWYRQLPEEGLKFMVYLQKENIIDESGMPKERFSAEFPKEGPSILRIQQVVRGDSAAYFCASSHGGDTEAFFGQGTRLTVV.

The chain recombines TRBV7-9 with TRBJ1-1; 7 bases are shared with TRBD1. Looked up from germline, CDR1 is SEHNR and CDR2 is FQNEAQ (reference sequence). The CDR3 is 13 residues long. The J segment lost 10 bases and the V segment lost 3 bases, leaving 8 bases of the junction unmatched. CDR3 sequence (DNA): TGTGCCAGCAGCTTCCCAACAGGGGTGACAGCTTTCTTT. Translated: CASSFPTGVTAFF.

The chain has TRBV6-6 and TRBJ1-4; TRBD1 agrees at 7 bases. The germline V gene has CDR1 MNHNY and CDR2 SVGAGI (reference sequence). The CDR3 is 15 residues long. V shed 5 bases and J 5 bases; nucleotides not matched to a gene: 8. CDR3 bases: TGTGCCAGCAGTCGCCGACAGGGCGGGAATGAAAAACTGTTTTTT. Protein sequence: CASSRRQGGNEKLFF.